This TCR beta chain was recovered during a study of blood T cells in healthy people across ages. Whole-study findings and limits: Roughly linear age-related decline in beta diversity appeared, significant by age about 40.

Ten or more counts support this clonotype. Its antigen is not known. For the second PCR, which ran for roughly 7 to 11 cycles, a sample-barcoded 5' primer and a J-beta primer mix were used. TCRdb itself ran the 5' RACE reads through MiXCR, one entry per CDR3 protein. The data show 980,000 or so distinct CDR3 sequences, with roughly 50% seen just once and roughly 13% held by the top ten. Individuals who donated were healthy Caucasians from Russia aged roughly 6 to 100. Germline V CDR1 and CDR2: SNHLY, FYNNEI. The CDR3 loop spans 16 amino acids. With V trimmed by 6 bases and J by 6 bases, 8 bases remained unmatched.

The chain uses TRBV2 and TRBJ1-6, with 10 bases fitting TRBD1. This receptor was obtained from a man aged 30 to 39 in good health. The specimen sequenced was blood. The CDR3 DNA follows: TGTGCCAGCAGCCCTCTAGGGACAGGGGTTAATTCACCCCTCCACTTT. Encoded protein: CASSPLGTGVNSPLHF.